These 29 T cell receptor beta chains were all obtained from the same sample, sequenced in a study of T cells after somatic rescue of genetic block. The data were produced by immunoSEQ multiplex PCR, yet TCRdb's version contains in-frame clones alone and is incomplete. The sample comprises just over 8,000 clones, 80% of which are singletons, and approximately 24% rests with the top ten. The sample taken for sequencing was peripheral blood mononuclear cells (PBMCs). The source is a boy younger than 18.

The CDR3: CASSHWGREFKTQYF. CDR3 in DNA: TGTGCCAGCAGCCATTGGGGACGGGAGTTTAAGACCCAGTACTTC. The chain carries TRBV5-8 and TRBJ2-5; D perhaps matches TRBD2 (6 bases). The CDR3 runs 15 residues. Germline lookup yields CDR1 SGHTS and CDR2 YDEGEE. V lost 4 bases and J lost 6, with 19 bases in between.

The chain employs TRBV12-5 and TRBJ1-1; a possible D gene is TRBD1 (5 bases). Germline V CDR1 and CDR2: LGHNT, FRNRAP. This CDR3 has 12 residues. With 7 bases removed from V and 10 bases from J, the gap between germline ends came to 16 bases. CDR3: CASALGELGAFF. In nucleotides, the CDR3 is TGTGCTAGTGCCCTGGGGGAACTGGGAGCTTTCTTT.

Here the CDR3 DNA reads TGCGCCAGCAGCTTGCTTAGCGGGAGGGTCAGCTCCTACAATGAGCAGTTCTTC. Residues: CASSLLSGRVSSYNEQFF. The V and J genes are TRBV5-1 and TRBJ2-1; 11 positions match TRBD2. CDR3 length: 18 amino acids. V was clipped by 1 base and J by 0 bases; unmatched bases: 6. Looked up from germline, CDR1 is SGHRS and CDR2 is YFSETQ.

The chain uses TRBV28 and TRBJ2-1, with a tentative D call TRBD2 (6 bases). CDR3 length: 16 residues. V gave up 5 bases and J gave up 4 bases, with 18 bases separating them. Germline V gives CDR1 MDHEN, CDR2 SYDVKM. The CDR3 loop is CASSPTHGTLYNEQFF. Written as DNA, the CDR3 is TGTGCCAGCAGTCCTACCCACGGGACTCTATACAATGAGCAGTTCTTC.

The rearrangement links TRBV6-5 to TRBJ1-4; no clear D gene. CDR1 and CDR2 (germline): MNHEY, SVGAGI. The CDR3 is 12 amino acids. Deletions cut 8 bases from V and 8 bases from J, with 12 bases between. The CDR3 here is CASGYKREKLFF. The CDR3 DNA follows: TGTGCCAGCGGATACAAGAGGGAAAAACTGTTTTTT.

The CDR3 DNA reads as TGTGCCAGCCGGGACTCACTTACAGATACGCAGTATTTT. It yields the protein CASRDSLTDTQYF. The chain joins TRBV2 to TRBJ2-3; D is perhaps TRBD2 (6 bases). V shed 8 bases and J shed 3 bases, with 12 bases lying between them. This CDR3 comprises 13 residues. Per the germline V gene, CDR1 is SNHLY and CDR2 is FYNNEI.

This chain connects TRBV5-1 to TRBJ2-1; D call uncertain. Trimming shortened V by 4 bases and J by 7 bases, and 15 bases separated the two germline ends. CDR1 is SGHRS, CDR2 YFSETQ, per germline. The CDR3 loop spans 14 amino acids. The CDR3 loop reads CASSVHAGWNEQFF. The CDR3 nucleotides read TGCGCCAGCAGCGTCCACGCCGGGTGGAATGAGCAGTTCTTC.

This clone was detected only once. The chain is built from TRBV28 and TRBJ2-5, with 10 bases matching TRBD1. Looked up from germline, CDR1 is MDHEN and CDR2 is SYDVKM. The V segment lost 5 bases and the J segment 0 bases; nucleotides outside the gene matches: 6. The CDR3 contains 16 residues. CDR3 protein: CASSIYDRGHQETQYF. The CDR3 region has the DNA TGTGCCAGCAGTATATACGACAGGGGGCACCAAGAGACCCAGTACTTC.

The chain couples TRBV6-6 to TRBJ1-2, with D tentatively TRBD1 (5 bases). Germline values: CDR1 MNHNY, CDR2 SVGAGI (reference sequence). V was shortened by 5 bases and J by 8 bases, with 9 bases between the two germline ends. This CDR3 has 11 amino acids. CDR3 loop: CASSPGLGYTF. CDR3 nucleotides: TGTGCCAGCAGTCCAGGGCTGGGCTACACCTTC.

CDR3 sequence: CASSPSQGEYSYEQYF. DNA for the CDR3: TGTGCCAGCAGTCCTTCTCAGGGGGAATACTCCTACGAGCAGTACTTC. The chain employs TRBV27 and TRBJ2-5; TRBD1 matches 7 bases. The end of the DNA aligns better with TRBJ2-7, so the J call may be wrong. CDR1 and CDR2 from the germline V gene are MNHEY and SMNVEV (reference sequence). The length of the CDR3 is 16 residues.

The chain couples TRBV11-2 to TRBJ2-5; D possibly uses TRBD1 or TRBD2 (5 bases each). The tail of the sequence fits TRBJ2-7 better, so the J call may be wrong. This CDR3 has 13 residues. Looked up from germline, CDR1 is SGHAT and CDR2 is FQNNGV. The CDR3 sequence: CASSFGDLGEQYF. The CDR3 region has the DNA TGTGCCAGCAGCTTCGGGGACCTAGGCGAGCAGTACTTC.

The chain links TRBV7-6 to TRBJ1-3; no reliable D call. With 5 bases removed from V and 0 bases from J, the gap between germline ends came to 17 bases. Per the germline V gene, CDR1 is SGHVS and CDR2 is FNYEAQ. CDR3 length: 17 residues. CDR3 loop: CASSPRPVGYSGNTIYF. In DNA form, the CDR3 reads TGTGCCAGCAGCCCCCGTCCGGTGGGCTACTCTGGAAACACCATATATTTT. Full variable domain (rest looked up from reference TRBV7-6 and TRBJ1-3): GAGVSQSPRYKVTKRGQDVALRCDPISGHVSLYWYRQALGQGPEFLTYFNYEAQQDKSGLPNDRFSAERPEGSISTLTIQRTEQRDSAMYRCASSPRPVGYSGNTIYFGEGSWLTVV.

The chain links TRBV29-1 to TRBJ1-1, with D maybe TRBD1 (5 bases). The CDR3 runs to 13 residues. The V and J ends lost 7 bases and 8 bases respectively, with 20 bases between them. Looked up from germline, CDR1 is SQVTM and CDR2 is ANQGSEA. The CDR3 DNA sequence: TGCAGCGCCTCCGAGGGGCTAAGAACCGAAGCTTTCTTT. Protein: CSASEGLRTEAFF.

This chain connects TRBV14 to TRBJ2-5, with D possibly being TRBD1 or TRBD2 (5 bases each). V was clipped by 0 bases and J by 4 bases, with 18 bases between them. CDR3 length equals 17 residues. Looked up from germline, CDR1 is SGHDN and CDR2 is FVKESK. The CDR3 nucleotides read TGTGCCAGCAGCCAAGACAGGTCTCCCGGTGGGGGAGAGACCCAGTACTTC. Its protein is CASSQDRSPGGGETQYF.

This chain connects TRBV5-1 to TRBJ2-3, with D unclear. The CDR3 loop spans 12 amino acids. Germline V gene lookup returns CDR1 SGHRS and CDR2 YFSETQ. Trimming stripped 2 bases from V and 4 bases from J, with 5 bases between. CDR3 region: CASSFSSDTQYF. The DNA of the CDR3 is TGCGCCAGCAGCTTCAGCTCAGATACGCAGTATTTT.

The chain links TRBV4-1 to TRBJ2-7; TRBD1 matches at 9 bases. Germline CDR1 reads MGHRA; CDR2 reads YSYEKL. J gave up 5 bases and V 0 bases, and 5 bases lay outside the gene matches. This CDR3 has 15 amino acids. CDR3 loop: CASSQEGQGRNEQYF. CDR3 nucleotide sequence: TGCGCCAGCAGCCAAGAGGGACAGGGTAGGAACGAGCAGTACTTC.

The chain has TRBV7-2 and TRBJ2-1; 9 bases line up with TRBD2. Germline-derived CDR1 and CDR2 are SGHTA and FQGNSA. The CDR3 is made up of 14 amino acids. After removal of 7 bases from V and 8 bases from J, the junction contained 9 bases not matched to a gene. CDR3 nucleotides: TGTGCCAGCACAAGGGTAGCGGGAGCACATGAGCAGTTCTTC. Translating gives CASTRVAGAHEQFF.

This chain joins TRBV6-5 and TRBJ1-2, with D perhaps matching TRBD1 (6 bases). CDR1 MNHEY and CDR2 SVGAGI come from the germline V gene. Trimming shortened V by 4 bases and J by 9 bases, and 12 bases separated the two germline ends. CDR3 size: 12 residues. The CDR3 is CASSLLGGRYTF. The CDR3 DNA reads TGTGCCAGCAGTTTGTTGGGGGGCCGCTACACCTTC.

The chain carries TRBV4-1 and TRBJ1-1; TRBD1 is a possible D gene (5 bases). Germline CDR1 and CDR2: MGHRA and YSYEKL. V was pared by 1 base and J by 2 bases, with 20 bases between. The CDR3 is 18 amino acids. The CDR3 DNA reads as TGCGCCAGCAGCCAAGTCAGGGCAGGGCTACGCACAAACACTGAAGCTTTCTTT. Protein sequence: CASSQVRAGLRTNTEAFF.

The rearrangement links TRBV7-9 to TRBJ1-4; D unresolved. The CDR3 runs to 14 residues. V was shortened by 5 bases and J by 3 bases, with 10 bases between the two germline ends. Germline V CDR1 and CDR2: SEHNR, FQNEAQ (reference sequence). In nucleotides, the CDR3 is TGTGCCAGCAGCCAAGCTCTCGCTAATGAAAAACTGTTTTTT. This gives the protein CASSQALANEKLFF. Full variable domain (missing parts from reference TRBV7-9 and TRBJ1-4): DTGVSQNPRHKITKRGQNVTFRCDPISEHNRLYWYRQTLGQGPEFLTYFQNEAQLEKSRLLSDRFSAERPKGSFSTLEIQRTEQGDSAMYLCASSQALANEKLFFGSGTQLSVL.

The chain combines TRBV6-5 with TRBJ2-7; D not resolved. This CDR3 region has 13 residues. Germline CDR1 and CDR2: MNHEY and SVGAGI. V was clipped by 5 bases and J by 3 bases, with 11 bases between them. The CDR3 here is CASSPSFRYEQYF. The CDR3, as DNA: TGTGCCAGCAGTCCAAGCTTCCGCTACGAGCAGTACTTC.

J is TRBJ2-3 and V is TRBV13, with 7 bases identical to TRBD1. V was clipped by 5 bases and J by 3 bases; unmatched bases: 8. Germline V gives CDR1 PRHDT, CDR2 FYEKMQ (reference sequence). The CDR3 loop spans 15 amino acids. CDR3 in DNA: TGTGCCAGCAGCCGGACAGGCCGTCATACAGATACGCAGTATTTT. Protein product: CASSRTGRHTDTQYF.

The J gene is TRBJ2-2, the V gene TRBV7-9, with 10 bases identical to TRBD2. The CDR3 has 15 residues. Trimming cost V 5 bases and J 6 bases; bases outside gene matches: 6. Germline-derived CDR1 and CDR2 are SEHNR and FQNEAQ (reference sequence). Written as DNA, the CDR3 is TGTGCCAGCAGCCCCTTTAGCGGGGGGCCCGGGGAGCTGTTTTTT. Translation gives CASSPFSGGPGELFF.

This chain links TRBV7-2 with TRBJ2-5; TRBD2 aligns across 8 bases. CDR3 length equals 14 residues. J was trimmed by 5 bases and V by 5 bases; bases with no gene match: 7. Germline values: CDR1 SGHTA, CDR2 FQGNSA. The CDR3 loop is CASSLRLASETQYF. In nucleotides, the CDR3 is TGTGCCAGCAGCCTCCGACTAGCGTCGGAGACCCAGTACTTC.

The chain is built from TRBV6-6 and TRBJ2-3, with TRBD2 matching 7 bases. The CDR3 spans 16 residues. Germline lookup yields CDR1 MNHNY and CDR2 SVGAGI (reference sequence). V shed 2 bases, J shed 2 bases, and the junction held 7 bases outside the gene matches. The CDR3, as DNA: TGTGCCAGCAGTTACGGGTCGGGACTACTCACAGATACGCAGTATTTT. Translating gives CASSYGSGLLTDTQYF.

V gene TRBV11-2 combines with J gene TRBJ1-2; no reliable D call. Germline V gene lookup returns CDR1 SGHAT and CDR2 FQNNGV. The V and J ends lost 2 bases and 4 bases respectively, with 11 bases between them. CDR3 size: 14 residues. The CDR3 DNA is TGTGCCAGCAGCTTAAATAAGGAAATCTATGGCTACACCTTC. This codes for CASSLNKEIYGYTF.

This clone was seen once. The V and J genes are TRBV7-6 and TRBJ1-1; weak D call: TRBD1 (5 bases). The CDR3 is 17 amino acids. CDR1 is SGHVS and CDR2 is FNYEAQ in the germline V gene. V shed 1 base and J shed 3 bases, with 18 bases lying between them. CDR3 loop: CASSLELGATGDTEAFF. Here the CDR3 DNA reads TGTGCCAGCAGCTTAGAACTTGGGGCTACCGGAGACACTGAAGCTTTCTTT.

The chain is built from TRBV18 and TRBJ2-5, with 7 bases lining up with TRBD1. Germline trimming cut 1 base from V and 1 base from J; bases unmatched to any gene: 0. This CDR3 comprises 14 residues. The V gene's germline CDR1 is KGHSH and CDR2 LQKENI. The CDR3 bases are TGTGCCAGCTCACCACGGACAGGCCAAGAGACCCAGTACTTC. Translated: CASSPRTGQETQYF.

This clone was seen a handful of times. The genes are TRBV5-1 and TRBJ1-4; D is uncertain. The CDR3 totals 14 residues. V lost 4 bases and J 0 bases, leaving 7 bases between the germline ends. Germline CDR1 is SGHRS and CDR2 is YFSETQ. This CDR3 is CASSKGATNEKLFF. The CDR3 DNA follows: TGCGCCAGCAGCAAGGGCGCAACTAATGAAAAACTGTTTTTT. Complete variable domain (other parts from reference TRBV5-1 and TRBJ1-4): KAGVTQTPRYLIKTRGQQVTLSCSPISGHRSVSWYQQTPGQGLQFLFEYFSETQRNKGNFPGRFSGRQFSNSRSEMNVSTLELGDSALYLCASSKGATNEKLFFGSGTQLSVL.